The clone carrying this T cell receptor beta chain was observed a few times. Its antigen remains unknown. This CDR3 is built from 16 residues. Trimming cost V 0 bases and J 1 base; bases outside gene matches: 3. Germline CDR1 reads MNHEY; CDR2 reads SVGAGI. This entry comes from a study of cytomegalovirus exposure and HLA in healthy donors. Findings and caveats of the study: Common viral pathogens seemed to be connected with several of the most significant clusters, according to a later analysis. Researchers reported from a later analysis that most CMV-associated TCR beta chains appeared HLA-restricted. A later analysis reportedly identified an Asian-associated ancestry cluster as carrying fewer N-insertions than the approximately 620-donor mean. As confirmed in vitro, a few CMV-associated chains were specific for CMV antigens.

The PCR employed 60 Vbeta primers together with 13 Jbeta primers. Here immunoSEQ multiplex PCR was the method, and the copy in TCRdb shows in-frame clones only, minus some. The table records 150,000 to 200,000 clones, 82% of them present only once. What was sequenced was PBMCs. The gene calls are TRBV6-5 and TRBJ2-3; 8 bases map to TRBD2. The source is a boy aged 2 to 10 in good health and CMV-seronegative. The CDR3 protein is CASSYSGLEGTDTQYF. The CDR3 bases are TGTGCCAGCAGTTACTCGGGACTAGAAGGCACAGATACGCAGTATTTT.